This T cell receptor (beta chain) was captured in a study of CD8 T cells in Susac syndrome. In blood CD8+ and CD4+ T cells, TCR beta underwent sequencing. V was trimmed by 0 bases and J by 4 bases, leaving 10 bases between them. This CDR3 is built from 16 residues. Germline values: CDR1 SGHTA, CDR2 FQGTGA. RNA in amounts of about 0.45 to 1 ug was reverse transcribed with random hexamers. An immunoSEQ multiplex PCR generated amplified TCR beta CDR3 products spanning 54 Vbeta and 13 Jbeta. One entry per CDR3 protein, called by TCRdb with MiXCR from the immunoSEQ multiplex PCR reads. The data hold about 120,000 distinct CDR3 sequences, with just under 95% observed a single time. This clonotype was recorded once.

The V and J genes are TRBV7-3 and TRBJ2-6, with D possibly called TRBD1 or TRBD2 (5 bases each). The sequenced sample consisted of CD4+ T cells from PBMCs. This TCR was sampled from a human donor with multiple sclerosis. CDR3 loop: CASSLTGALGANVLTF. DNA of the CDR3: TGTGCCAGCAGCTTAACCGGGGCTCTGGGGGCCAACGTCCTGACTTTC. Complete variable domain (other parts from reference TRBV7-3 and TRBJ2-6): GAGVSQTPSNKVTEKGKYVELRCDPISGHTALYWYRQSLGQGPEFLIYFQGTGAADDSGLPNDRFFAVRPEGSVSTLKIQRTERGDSAVYLCASSLTGALGANVLTFGAGSRLTVL.